The 10 T cell receptor beta chains given below trace back to one sample, sequenced in a study of cytomegalovirus exposure and HLA in healthy donors. The PCR used 60 Vbeta and 13 Jbeta primers. The assay was immunoSEQ multiplex PCR, and TCRdb's table has in-frame clones only and misses some. Seen here are around 190,000 clones, around 81% observed once, and the top ten hold around 6%. The specimen sequenced was PBMCs. The receptors come from a middle-aged man in good health and CMV-seronegative.

In this sample, this clone turned up once. V usage is TRBV9 and J usage is TRBJ2-5; 8 positions match TRBD2. The CDR3 is 15 amino acids. With 4 bases clipped from V and 1 base from J, the junction kept 6 bases outside the gene matches. Germline CDR1 reads SGDLS; CDR2 reads YYNGEE. The CDR3: CASSPGAGGQETQYF. CDR3 nucleotides: TGTGCCAGCAGCCCAGGGGCGGGAGGCCAAGAGACCCAGTACTTC.

The chain links TRBV11-3 to TRBJ2-7; 8 nucleotides align to TRBD1. The junction had 9 bases not matched to a gene; V was cut back by 4 bases and J by 1 base. The germline V gene encodes CDR1 SGHNT and CDR2 YENEEA. The CDR3 is 16 amino acids. As DNA, the CDR3 is TGTGCCAGCAGCTCCAGGGACAGGCTTCTTTCCTACGAGCAGTACTTC. Translation gives CASSSRDRLLSYEQYF.

J is TRBJ2-5 and V is TRBV2, with D perhaps TRBD1 (6 bases). Germline loops: CDR1 SNHLY, CDR2 FYNNEI. Trimming shortened V by 2 bases and J by 5 bases, and 15 bases separated the two germline ends. This CDR3 contains 15 residues. The CDR3, as DNA: TGTGCCAGCAGTGAACTTGGACAGCCGAGGGAGACCCAGTACTTC. It specifies CASSELGQPRETQYF.

The chain has TRBV29-1 and TRBJ2-7; 9 positions match TRBD1. There are 19 residues in the CDR3. In germline, CDR1 is SQVTM, CDR2 ANQGSEA. V shed 2 bases and J 2 bases; nucleotides not matched to a gene: 19. DNA for the CDR3: TGCAGCGTTGAACAAGAACAGGGGGCGATTTCGCGAGGCCCCTACGAGCAGTACTTC. This encodes CSVEQEQGAISRGPYEQYF.

V is TRBV21-1 and J is TRBJ2-4; the table's D call, TRBD1, was not checked against the DNA. TRBV21-1 is shown as a pseudogene. The CDR3 runs 14 residues. The CDR3 here is CASSKAAWGNIQYF. Written as DNA, the CDR3 is TGTGCCAGCAGCAAGGCAGCTTGGGGCAACATTCAGTACTTC.

The genes are TRBV11-2 and TRBJ2-2; the match to TRBD2 covers 7 bases. The V and J ends lost 5 bases and 6 bases, in that order; junction bases with no gene match: 9. CDR1 and CDR2 from the germline V gene are SGHAT and FQNNGV. This CDR3 has 15 amino acids. This CDR3 is CASSPRGGWPGELFF. CDR3 coding DNA: TGTGCCAGCAGCCCGCGGGGAGGGTGGCCCGGGGAGCTGTTTTTT. The variable domain in full, completed from reference TRBV11-2 and TRBJ2-2, reads EAGVAQSPRYKIIEKRQSVAFWCNPISGHATLYWYQQILGQGPKLLIQFQNNGVVDDSQLPKDRFSAERLKGVDSTLKIQPAKLEDSAVYLCASSPRGGWPGELFFGEGSRLTVL.

The gene calls are TRBV7-6 and TRBJ2-5; 8 bases agree with TRBD2. This CDR3 region has 20 residues. The junction had 18 bases not matched to a gene; V was cut back by 0 bases and J by 3 bases. In germline, CDR1 is SGHVS, CDR2 FNYEAQ. The CDR3 sequence is CASSLALKRRIAGLKETQYF. The CDR3 bases are TGTGCCAGCAGCTTAGCCCTGAAACGGCGGATAGCGGGGCTCAAAGAGACCCAGTACTTC.

The rearrangement links TRBV23-1 to TRBJ1-1, with 8 bases fitting TRBD1. TRBV23-1 is given ORF status, its function remaining uncertain. The trim removed 4 bases at V and 7 bases at J, leaving 8 bases unmatched. This CDR3 has 14 residues. This chain's CDR3 is CASSPRDRFIEAFF. CDR3 sequence (DNA): TGCGCCAGCAGTCCACGGGACAGGTTTATTGAAGCTTTCTTT.

This rearrangement joins TRBV30 to TRBJ2-1, with TRBD2 identical over 9 bases. This CDR3 is 15 amino acids long. Trimming removed 3 bases from V and 8 bases from J; junction bases left unmatched: 11. Germline CDR1 reads GTSNPN; CDR2 reads SVGIG (reference sequence). This chain's CDR3 is CAWSVGLAGMDEQFF. CDR3 DNA: TGTGCCTGGAGCGTTGGGCTAGCGGGAATGGATGAGCAGTTCTTC.

V and J are TRBV2 and TRBJ1-5; the D gene is possibly TRBD1 (5 bases). V was cut by 2 bases and J by 2 bases, with 13 bases left in between. CDR1 and CDR2 (germline): SNHLY, FYNNEI. CDR3 length: 16 amino acids. In DNA form, the CDR3 reads TGTGCCAGCAGTGAAATGGGGGGGGTGGGCAATCAGCCCCAGCATTTT. Amino acids: CASSEMGGVGNQPQHF.